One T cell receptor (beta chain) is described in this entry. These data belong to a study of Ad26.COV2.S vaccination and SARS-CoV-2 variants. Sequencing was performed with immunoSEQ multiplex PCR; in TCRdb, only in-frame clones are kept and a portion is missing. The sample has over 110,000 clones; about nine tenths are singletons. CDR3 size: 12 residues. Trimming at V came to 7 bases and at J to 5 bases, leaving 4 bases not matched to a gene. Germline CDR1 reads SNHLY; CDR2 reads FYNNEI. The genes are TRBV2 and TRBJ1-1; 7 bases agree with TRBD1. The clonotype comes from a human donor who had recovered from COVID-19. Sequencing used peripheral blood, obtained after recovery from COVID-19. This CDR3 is CASKRDSTEAFF. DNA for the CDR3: TGTGCCAGCAAAAGGGACAGTACTGAAGCTTTCTTT.